This T cell receptor (beta chain) is from a study of blood T cell repertoires in COVID-19. The ends lost 7 bases at V and 13 bases at J; junction bases unmatched: 14. Looked up from germline, CDR1 is MNHEY and CDR2 is SMNVEV (reference sequence). The CDR3 has 14 amino acids. Source study methods: The authors estimated nucleated cell counts from reference gene primer amplification. Produced via immunoSEQ multiplex PCR; TCRdb's table is partial and in-frame only. V and J calls and clone size are as listed in that table; D and trimming were resolved from the DNA. The sample has 100,000 to 120,000 clones; 60% to 80% are singletons.

The sequencing input was peripheral blood. The receptor was derived from a woman aged 80 or over with active or convalescent COVID-19. The rearrangement links TRBV27 to TRBJ2-1; 9 nucleotides align to TRBD2. In nucleotides, the CDR3 is TGTGCCAGCAAAGAAGGGCTAGCGGGGACCCCACAGTTCTTC. Amino acids: CASKEGLAGTPQFF.